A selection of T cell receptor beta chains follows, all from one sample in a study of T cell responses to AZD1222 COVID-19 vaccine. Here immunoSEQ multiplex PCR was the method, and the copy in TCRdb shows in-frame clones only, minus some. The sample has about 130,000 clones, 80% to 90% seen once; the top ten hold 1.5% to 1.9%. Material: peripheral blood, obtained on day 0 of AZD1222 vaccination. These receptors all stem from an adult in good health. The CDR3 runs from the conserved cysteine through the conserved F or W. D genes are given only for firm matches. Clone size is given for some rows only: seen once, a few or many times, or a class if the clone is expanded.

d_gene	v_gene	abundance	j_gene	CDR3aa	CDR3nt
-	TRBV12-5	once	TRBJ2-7	CASGEGLSYEQYF	TGTGCTAGTGGGGAAGGGTTATCCTACGAGCAGTACTTC
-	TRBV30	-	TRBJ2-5	CAWSVLGTQQYF	TGTGCCTGGAGTGTACTAGGGACTCAACAGTACTTC
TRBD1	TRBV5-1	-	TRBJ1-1	CASSSGTASTEAFF	TGCGCCAGCAGTTCCGGGACAGCCAGCACTGAAGCTTTCTTT
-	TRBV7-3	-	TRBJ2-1	CASSLNGGISYNEQFF	TGTGCCAGCAGCTTAAATGGCGGGATCTCCTACAATGAGCAGTTCTTC
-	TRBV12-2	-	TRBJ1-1	CASRLPRDKGQMIPEAFF	TGTGCAAGTCGCTTACCCCGGGACAAGGGACAGATGATCCCTGAAGCTTTCTTT
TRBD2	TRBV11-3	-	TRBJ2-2	CASSLGGGTGELFF	TGTGCCAGCAGCTTGGGCGGGGGCACCGGGGAGCTGTTTTTT
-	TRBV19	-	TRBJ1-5	CARTPSAQHF	TGTGCCAGGACCCCGTCCGCCCAGCATTTT
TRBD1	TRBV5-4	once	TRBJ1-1	CASSSTGTYTEAFF	TGTGCCAGCAGCTCGACAGGGACGTACACTGAAGCTTTCTTT
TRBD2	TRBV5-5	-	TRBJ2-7	CASSLGLAWSSYEQYF	TGTGCCAGCAGCTTGGGACTAGCTTGGAGCTCCTACGAGCAGTACTTC
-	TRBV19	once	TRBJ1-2	CASSAYRVTGNYGYTF	TGTGCCAGTAGTGCCTATAGGGTGACAGGCAACTATGGCTACACCTTC
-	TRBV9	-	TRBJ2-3	CASSVAATDTQYF	TGTGCCAGCAGCGTAGCGGCCACAGATACGCAGTATTTT
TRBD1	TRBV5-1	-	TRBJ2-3	CASSSQGSTDTQYF	TGCGCCAGCAGCTCACAGGGGAGCACAGATACGCAGTATTTT
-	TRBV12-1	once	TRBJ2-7	CASSFGPAGTYEQYF	TGTGCCAGCAGCTTTGGGCCAGCGGGAACCTACGAGCAGTACTTC
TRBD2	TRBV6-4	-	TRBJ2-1	CASSTRTSGRAGEQFF	TGTGCCAGCAGTACCCGGACTAGCGGGAGGGCAGGAGAGCAGTTCTTC
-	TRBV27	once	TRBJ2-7	CASRALGLASSYEQYF	TGTGCCAGCCGCGCGCTGGGGCTAGCGAGCTCTTACGAGCAGTACTTC
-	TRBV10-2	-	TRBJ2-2	CASSKTGNTGELFF	TGCGCCAGCAGTAAGACAGGGAACACCGGGGAGCTGTTTTTT
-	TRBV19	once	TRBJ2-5	CASSIPGGSETQYF	TGTGCCAGTAGTATTCCCGGGGGCTCAGAGACCCAGTACTTC
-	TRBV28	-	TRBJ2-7	CASSPPVGTLYEQYF	TGTGCCAGCAGTCCCCCGGTGGGGACATTATACGAGCAGTACTTC
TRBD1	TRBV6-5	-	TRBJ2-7	CASMVGQGTHEQYF	TGTGCGAGCATGGTGGGACAGGGGACCCACGAGCAGTACTTC
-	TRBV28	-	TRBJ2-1	CASRSTRGDGYNEQFF	TGTGCCAGCAGGTCTACTAGGGGGGACGGGTACAATGAGCAGTTCTTC
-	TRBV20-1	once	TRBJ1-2	CSASRTSYGYTF	TGCAGTGCTAGTAGGACAAGTTATGGCTACACCTTC
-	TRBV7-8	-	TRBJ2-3	CASSLNHGDTQYF	TGTGCCAGCAGCTTAAATCATGGAGATACGCAGTATTTT
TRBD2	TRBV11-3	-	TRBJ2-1	CAVSGAPYNEQFF	TGTGCCGTGAGCGGGGCCCCATACAATGAGCAGTTCTTC
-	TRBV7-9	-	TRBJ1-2	CASSALGQGEGYTF	TGTGCCAGCTCTGCTCTGGGTCAGGGAGAGGGCTACACCTTC
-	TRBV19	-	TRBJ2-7	CASSIGGASYEQYF	TGTGCCAGTAGTATAGGGGGGGCTTCCTACGAGCAGTACTTC
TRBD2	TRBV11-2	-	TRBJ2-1	CASSLGLAGGLGNEQFF	TGTGCCAGCAGCTTAGGTTTAGCGGGAGGCCTGGGGAATGAGCAGTTCTTC
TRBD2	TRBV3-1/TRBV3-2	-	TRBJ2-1	CATMAGGYYNEQFF	TGTGCCACCATGGCGGGAGGATACTACAATGAGCAGTTCTTC
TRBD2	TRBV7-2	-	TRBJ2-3	CASSLVAGGPDTQYF	TGTGCCAGCAGCTTAGTAGCGGGAGGGCCAGATACGCAGTATTTT
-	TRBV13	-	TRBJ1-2	CASSITGPADQYGYTF	TGTGCCAGCAGCATTACAGGACCCGCCGACCAATATGGCTACACCTTC
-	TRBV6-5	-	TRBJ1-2	CASSSPHGGYTF	TGTGCCAGCAGTTCACCTCATGGGGGCTACACCTTC
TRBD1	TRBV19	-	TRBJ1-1	CASSMNRGPRAEAFF	TGTGCCAGTAGTATGAACAGGGGTCCGAGGGCTGAAGCTTTCTTT